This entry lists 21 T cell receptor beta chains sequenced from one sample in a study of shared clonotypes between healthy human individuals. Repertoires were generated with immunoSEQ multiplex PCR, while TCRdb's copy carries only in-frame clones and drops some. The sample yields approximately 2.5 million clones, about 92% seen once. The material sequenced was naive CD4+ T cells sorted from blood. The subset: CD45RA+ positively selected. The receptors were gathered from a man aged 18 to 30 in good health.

As DNA, the CDR3 is TGTGCCGCGGCGGGACAGGGGAGGTACGAGCAGTACTTC. It translates to CAAAGQGRYEQYF. The chain uses TRBV10-3 and TRBJ2-7; 10 positions agree with TRBD1. Germline lookup yields CDR1 ENHRY and CDR2 SYGVKD. Trimming cost V 11 bases and J 4 bases; bases outside gene matches: 8. The CDR3 sequence is 13 residues long.

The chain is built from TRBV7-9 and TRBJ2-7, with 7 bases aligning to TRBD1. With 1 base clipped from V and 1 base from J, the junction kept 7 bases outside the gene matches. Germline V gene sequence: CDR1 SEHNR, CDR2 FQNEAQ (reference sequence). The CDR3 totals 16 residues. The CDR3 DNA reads TGTGCCAGCAGCTTAGACGCTTTGGGACAGTCCTACGAGCAGTACTTC. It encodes CASSLDALGQSYEQYF.

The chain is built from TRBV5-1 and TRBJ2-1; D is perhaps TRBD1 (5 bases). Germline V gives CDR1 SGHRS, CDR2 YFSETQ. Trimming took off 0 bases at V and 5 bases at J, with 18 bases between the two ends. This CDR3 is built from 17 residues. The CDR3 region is CASSLGRTSRQNNEQFF. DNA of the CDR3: TGCGCCAGCAGCTTGGGACGCACATCGCGACAGAACAATGAGCAGTTCTTC.

CDR3 region: CASSLDRENHGSYEQYF. For the CDR3, the DNA is TGTGCCAGCAGCTTAGATCGGGAGAACCACGGATCCTACGAGCAGTACTTC. The chain couples TRBV13 to TRBJ2-5, with D tentatively TRBD2 (6 bases). The J call may be wrong; the DNA end is better matched by TRBJ2-7. Looked up from germline, CDR1 is PRHDT and CDR2 is FYEKMQ (reference sequence). The CDR3 runs 17 residues.

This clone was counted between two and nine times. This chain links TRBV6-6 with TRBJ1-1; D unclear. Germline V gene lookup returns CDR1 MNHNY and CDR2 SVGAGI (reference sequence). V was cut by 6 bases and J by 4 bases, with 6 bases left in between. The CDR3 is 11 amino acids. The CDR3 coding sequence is TGTGCCAGCAGCCTGCCCACTGAAGCTTTCTTT. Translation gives CASSLPTEAFF.

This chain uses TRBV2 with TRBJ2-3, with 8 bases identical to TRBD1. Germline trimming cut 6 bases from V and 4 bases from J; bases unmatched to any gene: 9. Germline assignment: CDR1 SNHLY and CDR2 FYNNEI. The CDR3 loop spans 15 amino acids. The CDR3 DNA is TGTGCCAGCAGCAGGGGGCGGATAGGGGCAGATACGCAGTATTTT. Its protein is CASSRGRIGADTQYF.

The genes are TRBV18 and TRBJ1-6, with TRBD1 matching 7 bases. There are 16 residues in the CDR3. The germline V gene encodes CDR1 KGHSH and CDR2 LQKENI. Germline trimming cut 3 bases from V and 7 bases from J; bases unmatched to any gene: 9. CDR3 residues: CASSPPGQAENSPLHF. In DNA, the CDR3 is TGTGCCAGCTCACCTCCCGGACAGGCAGAGAATTCACCCCTCCACTTT. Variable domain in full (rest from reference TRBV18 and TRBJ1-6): NAGVMQNPRHLVRRRGQEARLRCSPMKGHSHVYWYRQLPEEGLKFMVYLQKENIIDESGMPKERFSAEFPKEGPSILRIQQVVRGDSAAYFCASSPPGQAENSPLHFGNGTRLTVT.

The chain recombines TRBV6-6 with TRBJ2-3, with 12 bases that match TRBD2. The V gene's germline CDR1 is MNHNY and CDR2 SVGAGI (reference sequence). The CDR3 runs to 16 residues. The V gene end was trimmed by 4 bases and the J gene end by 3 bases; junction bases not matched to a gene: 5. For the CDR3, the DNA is TGTGCCAGCAGTTCCCTAGCGGGAGGGGGTACAGATACGCAGTATTTT. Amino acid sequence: CASSSLAGGGTDTQYF.

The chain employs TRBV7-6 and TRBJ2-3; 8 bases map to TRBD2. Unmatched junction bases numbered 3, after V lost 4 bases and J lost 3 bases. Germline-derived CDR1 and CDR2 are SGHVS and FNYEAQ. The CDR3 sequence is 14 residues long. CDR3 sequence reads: CASSYGRGTDTQYF. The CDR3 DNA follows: TGTGCCAGCAGCTACGGGAGGGGTACAGATACGCAGTATTTT.

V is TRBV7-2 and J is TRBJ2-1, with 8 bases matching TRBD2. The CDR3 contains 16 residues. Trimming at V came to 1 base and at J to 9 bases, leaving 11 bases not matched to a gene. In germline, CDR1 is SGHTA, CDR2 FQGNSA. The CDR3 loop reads CASSLVVGGASGEQFF. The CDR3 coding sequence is TGTGCCAGCAGCTTAGTAGTCGGGGGGGCCAGCGGTGAGCAGTTCTTC.

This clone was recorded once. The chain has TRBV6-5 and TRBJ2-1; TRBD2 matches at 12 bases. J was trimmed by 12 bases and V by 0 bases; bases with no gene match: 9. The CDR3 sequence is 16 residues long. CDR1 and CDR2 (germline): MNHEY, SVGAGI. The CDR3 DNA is TGTGCCAGCAGTTACTCGAGGCTAGCGGGAGGGCCGTCGCAGTTCTTC. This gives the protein CASSYSRLAGGPSQFF.

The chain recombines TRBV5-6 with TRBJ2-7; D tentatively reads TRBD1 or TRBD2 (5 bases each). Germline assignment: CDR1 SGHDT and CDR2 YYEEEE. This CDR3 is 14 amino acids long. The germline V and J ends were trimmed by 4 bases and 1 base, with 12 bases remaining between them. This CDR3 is CASSLGRNSYEQYF. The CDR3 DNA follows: TGTGCCAGCAGCCTGGGACGTAATTCCTACGAGCAGTACTTC. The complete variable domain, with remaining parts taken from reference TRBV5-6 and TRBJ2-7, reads DAGVTQSPTHLIKTRGQQVTLRCSPKSGHDTVSWYQQALGQGPQFIFQYYEEEERQRGNFPDRFSGHQFPNYSSELNVNALLLGDSALYLCASSLGRNSYEQYFGPGTRLTVT.

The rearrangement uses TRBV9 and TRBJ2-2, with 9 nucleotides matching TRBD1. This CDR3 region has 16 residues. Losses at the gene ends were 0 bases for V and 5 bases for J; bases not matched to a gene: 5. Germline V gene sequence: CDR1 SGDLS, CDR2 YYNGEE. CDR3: CASSVAGTGITGELFF. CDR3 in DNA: TGTGCCAGCAGCGTAGCCGGGACAGGGATTACCGGGGAGCTGTTTTTT.

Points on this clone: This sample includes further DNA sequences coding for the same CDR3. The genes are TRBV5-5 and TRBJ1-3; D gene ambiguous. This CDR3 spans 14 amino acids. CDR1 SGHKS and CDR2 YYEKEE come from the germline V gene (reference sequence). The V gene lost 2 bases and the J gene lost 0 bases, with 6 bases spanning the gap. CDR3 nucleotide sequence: TGTGCCAGCAGCTTTGGCAGCTCTGGAAACACCATATATTTT. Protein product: CASSFGSSGNTIYF.

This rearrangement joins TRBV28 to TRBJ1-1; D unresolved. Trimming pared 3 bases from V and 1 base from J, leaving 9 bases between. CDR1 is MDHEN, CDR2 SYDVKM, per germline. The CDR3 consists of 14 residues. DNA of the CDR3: TGTGCCAGCAGTTTCGGTACGGGGAACACTGAAGCTTTCTTT. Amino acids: CASSFGTGNTEAFF.

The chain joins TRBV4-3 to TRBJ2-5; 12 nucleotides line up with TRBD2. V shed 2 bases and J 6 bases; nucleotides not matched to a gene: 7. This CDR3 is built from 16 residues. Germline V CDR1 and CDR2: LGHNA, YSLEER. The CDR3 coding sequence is TGCGCCAGCAGCCAACCTAGCGGGAGGGTTGGAAAGACCCAGTACTTC. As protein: CASSQPSGRVGKTQYF.

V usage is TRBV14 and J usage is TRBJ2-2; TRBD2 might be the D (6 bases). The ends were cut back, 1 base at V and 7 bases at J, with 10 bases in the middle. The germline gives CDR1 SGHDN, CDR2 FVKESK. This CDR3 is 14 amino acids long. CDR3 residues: CASSQGWRGGELFF. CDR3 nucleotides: TGTGCCAGCAGCCAAGGTTGGCGGGGCGGGGAGCTGTTTTTT. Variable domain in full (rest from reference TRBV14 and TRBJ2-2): EAGVTQFPSHSVIEKGQTVTLRCDPISGHDNLYWYRRVMGKEIKFLLHFVKESKQDESGMPNNRFLAERTGGTYSTLKVQPAELEDSGVYFCASSQGWRGGELFFGEGSRLTVL.

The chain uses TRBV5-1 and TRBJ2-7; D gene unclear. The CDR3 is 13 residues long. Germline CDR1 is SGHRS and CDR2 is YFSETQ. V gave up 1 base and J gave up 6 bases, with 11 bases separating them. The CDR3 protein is CASSLPSLGEQYF. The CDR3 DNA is TGCGCCAGCAGCTTGCCGTCCTTGGGCGAGCAGTACTTC.

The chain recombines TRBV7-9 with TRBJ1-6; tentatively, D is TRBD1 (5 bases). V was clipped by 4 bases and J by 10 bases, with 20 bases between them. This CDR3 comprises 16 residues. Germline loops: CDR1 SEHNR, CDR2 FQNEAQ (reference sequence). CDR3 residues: CASSSAGTQSWSPLHF. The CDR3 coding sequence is TGTGCCAGCAGCTCCGCCGGGACTCAGTCTTGGTCACCCCTCCACTTT.

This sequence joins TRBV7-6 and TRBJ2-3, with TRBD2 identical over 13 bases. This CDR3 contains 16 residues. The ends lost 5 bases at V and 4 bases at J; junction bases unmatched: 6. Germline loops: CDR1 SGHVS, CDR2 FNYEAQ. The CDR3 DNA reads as TGTGCCAGCAGCACGGGACTAGCGGGAATTTCAGATACGCAGTATTTT. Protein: CASSTGLAGISDTQYF.

CDR3 protein: CASSDLREGTF. The CDR3 DNA follows: TGTGCCAGCAGTGATCTGAGGGAGGGCACCTTC. This chain uses TRBV6-1 with TRBJ1-2, with D hard to call. Between the trimmed V and J ends, which lost 3 bases and 13 bases, there was a span of 12 bases. The CDR3 is 11 amino acids. Germline-derived CDR1 and CDR2 are MNHNS and SASEGT.